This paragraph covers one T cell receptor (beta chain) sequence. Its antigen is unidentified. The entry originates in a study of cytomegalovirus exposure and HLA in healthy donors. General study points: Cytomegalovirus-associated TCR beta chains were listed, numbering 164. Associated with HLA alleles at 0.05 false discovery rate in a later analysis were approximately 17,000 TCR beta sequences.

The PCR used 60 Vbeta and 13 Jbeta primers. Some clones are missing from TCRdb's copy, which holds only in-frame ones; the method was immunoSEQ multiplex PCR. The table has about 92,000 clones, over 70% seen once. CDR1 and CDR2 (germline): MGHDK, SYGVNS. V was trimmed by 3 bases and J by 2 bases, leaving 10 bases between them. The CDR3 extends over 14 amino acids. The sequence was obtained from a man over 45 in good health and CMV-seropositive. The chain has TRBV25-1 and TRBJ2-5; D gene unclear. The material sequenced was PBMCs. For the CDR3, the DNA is TGTGCCAGCAGTGACGACGGGTTACAAGAGACCCAGTACTTC. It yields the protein CASSDDGLQETQYF.